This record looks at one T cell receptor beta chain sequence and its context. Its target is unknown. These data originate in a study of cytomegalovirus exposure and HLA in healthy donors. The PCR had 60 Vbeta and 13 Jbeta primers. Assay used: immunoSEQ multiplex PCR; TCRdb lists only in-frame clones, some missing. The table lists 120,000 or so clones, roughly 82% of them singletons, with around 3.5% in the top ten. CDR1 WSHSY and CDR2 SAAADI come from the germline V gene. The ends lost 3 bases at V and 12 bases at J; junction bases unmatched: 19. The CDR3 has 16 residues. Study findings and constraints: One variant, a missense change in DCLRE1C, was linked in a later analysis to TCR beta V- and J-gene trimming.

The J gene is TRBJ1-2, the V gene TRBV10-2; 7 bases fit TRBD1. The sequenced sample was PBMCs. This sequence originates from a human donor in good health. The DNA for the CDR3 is TGCGCCAGCAGTGATAAAGGCACTGCGGGACAGAGTGCGCACACCTTC. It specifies CASSDKGTAGQSAHTF.